This TCR beta chain came from a study of cytomegalovirus exposure and HLA in healthy donors. General study findings and limits: The study put around 180 TCR beta chains on its list as cytomegalovirus-associated. Highly shared variants forming one cluster were likely a sequencing artifact. In a later analysis, a missense DCLRE1C variant was linked to TCR beta V- and J-gene trimming.

PCR involved 60 Vbeta and 13 Jbeta primers. Original data processing: In a later analysis, of around 85 million unique beta chains, some 10 million appeared in at least two donors. Method: immunoSEQ multiplex PCR; TCRdb's copy keeps in-frame clones and lacks some. Clonal size and the V and J genes are those of that table, whereas D and trimming came from the DNA. The table has 150,000 to 200,000 clones, approximately 85% seen once. In regard to this clone: The antigen remains undetermined.

The ends were cut back, 5 bases at V and 4 bases at J, with 12 bases in the middle. The germline CDR1 and CDR2 sequences are SGHTA and FQGNSA. The CDR3 extends over 14 amino acids. The chain couples TRBV7-2 to TRBJ1-5; D is unresolved. The TCR sequence derives from a woman aged 50 to 60 in good health and CMV-seronegative. Material for sequencing was PBMCs. CDR3: CASSKQRGNQPQHF. The CDR3 bases are TGTGCCAGCAGCAAACAAAGAGGGAATCAGCCCCAGCATTTT. Filled out from reference TRBV7-2 and TRBJ1-5, the complete variable domain reads GAGVSQSPSNKVTEKGKDVELRCDPISGHTALYWYRQSLGQGLEFLIYFQGNSAPDKSGLPSDRFSAERTGGSVSTLTIQRTQQEDSAVYLCASSKQRGNQPQHFGDGTRLSIL.